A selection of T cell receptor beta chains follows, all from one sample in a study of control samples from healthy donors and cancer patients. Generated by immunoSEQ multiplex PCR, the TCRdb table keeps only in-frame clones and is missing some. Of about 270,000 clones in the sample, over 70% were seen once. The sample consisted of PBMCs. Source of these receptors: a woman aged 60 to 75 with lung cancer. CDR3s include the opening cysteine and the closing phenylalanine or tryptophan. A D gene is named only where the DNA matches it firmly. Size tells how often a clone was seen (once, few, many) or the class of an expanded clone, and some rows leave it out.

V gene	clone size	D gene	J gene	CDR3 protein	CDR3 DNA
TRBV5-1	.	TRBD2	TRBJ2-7	CASSEGLALSYEQYF	TGCGCCAGCAGCGAGGGACTAGCGCTATCCTACGAGCAGTACTTC
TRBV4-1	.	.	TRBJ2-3	CASSQYSPGDTQYF	TGCGCCAGCAGCCAATACAGTCCGGGGGATACGCAGTATTTT
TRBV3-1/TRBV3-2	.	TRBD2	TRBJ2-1	CASSLGGSSYNEQFF	TGTGCCAGCAGCCTCGGGGGGAGCTCCTACAATGAGCAGTTCTTC
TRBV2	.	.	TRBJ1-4	CASITGRHYNEKLFF	TGTGCCAGCATCACAGGGAGGCATTATAATGAAAAACTGTTTTTT
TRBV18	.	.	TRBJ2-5	CASSPSGIETQYF	TGTGCCAGCTCACCTTCGGGGATCGAGACCCAGTACTTC
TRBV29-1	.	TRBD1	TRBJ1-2	CSVDWTGGGYGYTF	TGCAGCGTTGACTGGACAGGGGGTGGGTATGGCTACACCTTC
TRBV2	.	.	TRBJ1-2	CATAVLGGGGYTF	TGTGCCACCGCTGTCTTAGGGGGAGGCGGCTACACCTTC
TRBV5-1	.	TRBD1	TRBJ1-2	CASSLGTGEGYTF	TGCGCCAGCAGCTTGGGGACAGGGGAAGGCTACACCTTC
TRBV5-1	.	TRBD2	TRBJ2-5	CASSLEGAGAHGETQYF	TGCGCCAGCAGCTTGGAAGGCGCGGGAGCCCACGGGGAGACCCAGTACTTC
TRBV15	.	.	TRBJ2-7	CATSRDQSGAYEQYF	TGTGCCACCAGCAGAGATCAGAGCGGAGCCTACGAGCAGTACTTC
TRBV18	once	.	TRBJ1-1	CASSPPSVNTEAFF	TGTGCCAGCTCACCACCCTCGGTGAACACTGAAGCTTTCTTT
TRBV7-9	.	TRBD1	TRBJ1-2	CASSRGTASYGYTF	TGTGCCAGCAGCCGGGGGACAGCTTCTTATGGCTACACCTTC
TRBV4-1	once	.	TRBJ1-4	CASSSVAGLKRYDEKLFF	TGCGCCAGCAGCTCAGTAGCAGGTCTGAAGAGATACGATGAAAAACTGTTTTTT
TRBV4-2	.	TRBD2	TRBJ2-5	CASSQSLRDYKETQYF	TGTGCCAGCAGCCAATCGCTCCGGGACTACAAAGAGACCCAGTACTTC
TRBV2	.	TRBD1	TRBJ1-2	CASGGTGAYGYTF	TGTGCCAGCGGGGGGACAGGGGCGTATGGCTACACCTTC
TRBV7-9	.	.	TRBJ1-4	CASSLASGAEKLFF	TGTGCCAGCAGCTTAGCTTCAGGTGCTGAAAAACTGTTTTTT
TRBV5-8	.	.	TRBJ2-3	CASSLVTGADTQYF	TGTGCCAGCAGCTTGGTGACAGGAGCAGATACGCAGTATTTT
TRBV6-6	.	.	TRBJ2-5	CASNKRGGQETQYF	TGTGCCAGCAACAAAAGGGGGGGCCAAGAGACCCAGTACTTC
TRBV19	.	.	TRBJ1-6	CASSETGSSYNSPLHF	TGTGCCAGTAGTGAAACAGGCAGCTCCTATAATTCACCCCTCCACTTT
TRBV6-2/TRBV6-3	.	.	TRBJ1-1	CASSLWLYAEAFF	TGTGCCAGCAGCCTCTGGTTGTACGCTGAAGCTTTCTTT
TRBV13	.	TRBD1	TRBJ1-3	CASSLYPGGFTGNTIYF	TGTGCCAGCAGCTTATATCCAGGGGGCTTTACTGGAAACACCATATATTTT
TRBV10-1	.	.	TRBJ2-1	CASSGPLGDEQFF	TGCGCCAGCAGTGGACCCTTGGGGGATGAGCAGTTCTTC
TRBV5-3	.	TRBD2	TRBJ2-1	CARSLGLAGFNEQFF	TGTGCCAGAAGCCTGGGACTAGCGGGCTTTAATGAGCAGTTCTTC